This record covers a single T cell receptor (beta chain). This CDR3 comprises 15 residues. V lost 4 bases to trimming and J lost 8 bases; unmatched junction nucleotides: 5. Germline assignment: CDR1 SEHNR and CDR2 FQNEAQ (reference sequence). These data are taken from a study of patients and donors after allogeneic stem cell transplantation. TCRdb re-called the RT-PCR reads through MiXCR, storing one row per CDR3 protein. The table has approximately 20,000 distinct CDR3 sequences, 4.9% seen once. Sequencing input: blood, either unsorted or a sorted T cell fraction (not recorded which). This chain joins TRBV7-9 and TRBJ1-6; 10 bases agree with TRBD1. This clonotype was obtained from a human donor who was either an allogeneic HSCT recipient or a stem cell or donor lymphocyte infusion donor (not recorded which). It is not recorded whose cells these are; they may come from a transplant donor. CDR3 nucleotides: TGTGCCAGCAGCTCTTCGGACAGGGGGGATTCACCCCTCCACTTT. It encodes CASSSSDRGDSPLHF.